This T cell receptor beta chain was identified in a study of early T cells in non-severe SARS-CoV-2 infection. In TCRdb, the 5' RACE reads were re-called with MiXCR into one record per CDR3 protein. Here the sample spans roughly 50,000 distinct CDR3 sequences, around 8% being singletons. This CDR3 comprises 14 residues. Per the germline V gene, CDR1 is SEHNR and CDR2 is FQNEAQ (reference sequence). The V end lost 7 bases, the J end lost 12 bases, and 22 bases lay between the germline ends. This chain joins TRBV7-9 and TRBJ2-1; the D gene could be TRBD1 or TRBD2 (5 bases each). The sequence came from an adult who was a healthcare worker with PCR-confirmed SARS-CoV-2 infection or an uninfected control (not recorded which). Sequencing input: whole blood. In nucleotides, the CDR3 is TGTGCCAGCAACGCCGGGACCGAGGGATTGAGGCAGTTCTTC. This codes for CASNAGTEGLRQFF.